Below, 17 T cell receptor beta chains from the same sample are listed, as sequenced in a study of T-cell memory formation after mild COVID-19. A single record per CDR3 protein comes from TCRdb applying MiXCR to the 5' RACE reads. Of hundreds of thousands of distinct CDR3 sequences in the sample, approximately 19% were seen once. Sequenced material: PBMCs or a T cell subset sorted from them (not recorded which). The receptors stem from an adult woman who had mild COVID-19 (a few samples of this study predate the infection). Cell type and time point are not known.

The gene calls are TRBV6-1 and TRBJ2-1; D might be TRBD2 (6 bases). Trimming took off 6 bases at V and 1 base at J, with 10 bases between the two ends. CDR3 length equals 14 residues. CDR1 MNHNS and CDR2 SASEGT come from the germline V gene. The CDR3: CASRTGASYNEQFF. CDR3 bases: TGTGCCAGCAGGACGGGAGCTTCCTACAATGAGCAGTTCTTC.

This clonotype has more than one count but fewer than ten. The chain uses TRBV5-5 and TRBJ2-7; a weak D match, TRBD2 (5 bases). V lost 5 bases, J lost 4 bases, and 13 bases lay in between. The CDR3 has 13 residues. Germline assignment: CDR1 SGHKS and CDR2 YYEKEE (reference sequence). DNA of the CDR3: TGTGCCAGCAGACCCTCCCGGGGTTACGAGCAGTACTTC. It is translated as CASRPSRGYEQYF. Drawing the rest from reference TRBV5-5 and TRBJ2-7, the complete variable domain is DAGVTQSPTHLIKTRGQQVTLRCSPISGHKSVSWYQQVLGQGPQFIFQYYEKEERGRGNFPDRFSARQFPNYSSELNVNALLLGDSALYLCASRPSRGYEQYFGPGTRLTVT.

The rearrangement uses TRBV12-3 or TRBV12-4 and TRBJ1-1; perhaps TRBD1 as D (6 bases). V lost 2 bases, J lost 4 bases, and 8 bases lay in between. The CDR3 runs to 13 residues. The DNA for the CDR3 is TGTGCCAGCAGTTTACCAGGGGTCACTGAAGCTTTCTTT. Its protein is CASSLPGVTEAFF.

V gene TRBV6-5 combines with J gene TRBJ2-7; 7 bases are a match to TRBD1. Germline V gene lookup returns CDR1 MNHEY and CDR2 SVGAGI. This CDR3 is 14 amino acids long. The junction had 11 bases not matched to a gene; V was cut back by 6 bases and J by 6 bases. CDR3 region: CASRPRDRTSEQYF. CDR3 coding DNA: TGTGCCAGCAGGCCACGGGACAGAACAAGCGAGCAGTACTTC.

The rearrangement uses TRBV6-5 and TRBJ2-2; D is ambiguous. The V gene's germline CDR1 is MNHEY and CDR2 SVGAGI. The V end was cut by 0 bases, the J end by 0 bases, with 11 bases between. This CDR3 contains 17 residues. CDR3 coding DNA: TGTGCCAGCAGTTACTCGTTTAGCCCAACGAACACCGGGGAGCTGTTTTTT. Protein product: CASSYSFSPTNTGELFF.

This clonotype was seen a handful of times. This CDR3 reads CASSPDRGGNQPQHF. Here the CDR3 DNA reads TGTGCCAGCAGCCCCGACAGGGGGGGGAATCAGCCCCAGCATTTT. This chain joins TRBV6-5 and TRBJ1-5; 9 bases match TRBD1. V was pared by 6 bases and J by 4 bases, with 7 bases of the junction left unmatched. The CDR3 extends over 15 amino acids. Germline CDR1 MNHEY, CDR2 SVGAGI.

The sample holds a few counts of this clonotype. Here the CDR3 DNA reads TGCAGTGCTCGCAGACTAGCGGGGGGGCCCTACGAGCAGTACTTC. Translated, it gives CSARRLAGGPYEQYF. The chain links TRBV20-1 to TRBJ2-7, with 14 bases that match TRBD2. The length of the CDR3 is 15 residues. J gave up 2 bases and V 5 bases, and 5 bases lay outside the gene matches. Germline CDR1 reads DFQATT; CDR2 reads SNEGSKA (reference sequence).

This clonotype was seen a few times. The CDR3 nucleotides are TGTGCCAGCAGCTTTCCCGGAACTGCGGAGGCGGGCACAGATACGCAGTATTTT. Translated, it gives CASSFPGTAEAGTDTQYF. V is TRBV7-9 and J is TRBJ2-3; TRBD2 might be the D (5 bases). Per germline, CDR1 SEHNR and CDR2 FQNEAQ (reference sequence). CDR3 length: 18 amino acids. Deletions cut 3 bases from V and 1 base from J, with 20 bases between.

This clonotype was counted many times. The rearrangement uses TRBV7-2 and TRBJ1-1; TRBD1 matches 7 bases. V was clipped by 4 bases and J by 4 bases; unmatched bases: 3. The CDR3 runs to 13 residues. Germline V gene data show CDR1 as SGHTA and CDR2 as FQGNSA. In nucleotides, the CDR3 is TGTGCCAGCAGCTACCGACAGGGCACTGAAGCTTTCTTT. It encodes CASSYRQGTEAFF.

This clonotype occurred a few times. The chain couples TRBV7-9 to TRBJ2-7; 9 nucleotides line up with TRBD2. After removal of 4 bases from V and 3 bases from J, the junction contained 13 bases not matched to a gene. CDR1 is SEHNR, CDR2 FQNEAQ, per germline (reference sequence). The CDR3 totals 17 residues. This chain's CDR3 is CASSSPPGAGGGYEQYF. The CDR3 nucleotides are TGTGCCAGCAGCTCCCCACCAGGAGCGGGAGGAGGCTACGAGCAGTACTTC.

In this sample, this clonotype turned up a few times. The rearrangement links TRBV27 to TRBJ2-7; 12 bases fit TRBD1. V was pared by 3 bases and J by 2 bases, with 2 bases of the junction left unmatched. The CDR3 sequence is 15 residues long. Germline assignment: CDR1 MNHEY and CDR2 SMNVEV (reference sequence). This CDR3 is CASSLGQGAPYEQYF. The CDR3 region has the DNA TGTGCCAGCAGTTTGGGACAGGGGGCCCCCTACGAGCAGTACTTC.

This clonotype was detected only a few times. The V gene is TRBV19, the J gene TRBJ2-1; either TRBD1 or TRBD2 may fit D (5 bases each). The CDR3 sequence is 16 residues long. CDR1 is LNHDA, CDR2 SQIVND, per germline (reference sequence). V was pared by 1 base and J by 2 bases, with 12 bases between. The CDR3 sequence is CASSIGEWGTYNEQFF. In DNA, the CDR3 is TGTGCCAGTAGTATAGGCGAATGGGGGACCTACAATGAGCAGTTCTTC.

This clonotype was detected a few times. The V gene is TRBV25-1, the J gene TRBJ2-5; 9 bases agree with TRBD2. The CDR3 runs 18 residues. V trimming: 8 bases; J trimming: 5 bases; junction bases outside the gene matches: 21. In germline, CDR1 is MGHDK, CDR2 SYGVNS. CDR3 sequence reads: CASSDVKEAGGPWETQYF. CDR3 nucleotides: TGTGCCAGCTCAGACGTCAAAGAGGCGGGAGGGCCTTGGGAGACCCAGTACTTC.

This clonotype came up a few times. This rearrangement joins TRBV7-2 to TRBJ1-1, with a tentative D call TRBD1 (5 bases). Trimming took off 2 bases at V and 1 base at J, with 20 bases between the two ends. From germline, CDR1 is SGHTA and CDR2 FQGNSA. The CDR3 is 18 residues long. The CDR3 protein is CASSLSRHRHAANTEAFF. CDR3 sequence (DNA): TGTGCCAGCAGCTTAAGTCGGCACAGGCACGCAGCGAACACTGAAGCTTTCTTT.

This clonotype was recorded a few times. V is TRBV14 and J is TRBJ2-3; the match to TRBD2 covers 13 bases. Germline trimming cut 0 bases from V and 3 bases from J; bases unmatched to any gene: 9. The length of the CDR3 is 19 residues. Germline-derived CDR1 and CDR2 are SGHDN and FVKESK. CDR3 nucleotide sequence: TGTGCCAGCAGCCAAGATTTTCCGTGGGGACTAGCGGGAACAGATACGCAGTATTTT. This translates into CASSQDFPWGLAGTDTQYF.

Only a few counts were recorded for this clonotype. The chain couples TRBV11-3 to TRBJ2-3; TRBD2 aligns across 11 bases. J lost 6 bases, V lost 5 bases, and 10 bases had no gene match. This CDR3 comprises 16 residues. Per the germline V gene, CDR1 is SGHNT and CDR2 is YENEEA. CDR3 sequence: CASSHILAGDRDTQYF. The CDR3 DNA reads TGTGCCAGCAGCCATATACTAGCGGGAGATAGGGATACGCAGTATTTT. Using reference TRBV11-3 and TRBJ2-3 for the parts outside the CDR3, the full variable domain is EAGVVQSPRYKIIEKKQPVAFWCNPISGHNTLYWYLQNLGQGPELLIRYENEEAVDDSQLPKDRFSAERLKGVDSTLKIQPAELGDSAVYLCASSHILAGDRDTQYFGPGTRLTVL.

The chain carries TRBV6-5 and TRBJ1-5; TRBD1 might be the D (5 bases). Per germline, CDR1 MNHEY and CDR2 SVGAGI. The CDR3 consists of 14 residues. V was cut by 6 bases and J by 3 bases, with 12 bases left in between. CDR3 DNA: TGTGCCAGCAGGCCCCAGGGAAACAATCAGCCCCAGCATTTT. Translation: CASRPQGNNQPQHF.